This T cell receptor beta chain was sequenced in a study of T cells in Graves' hyperthyroidism and ophthalmopathy. Overall study results and limits: Through a model of 13 V-J features, ophthalmopathy was separated from stable hyperthyroidism. Expanded thyroid clonotypes (above 0.001) were mostly also found in blood. Ophthalmopathy was identified by the model a median around 6.3 months ahead of onset.

Note on this clonotype: What it recognizes is unknown.

V gave up 3 bases and J gave up 6 bases, with 14 bases separating them. Germline CDR1 and CDR2: LNHNV and YYDKDF (reference sequence). The CDR3 length is 14 residues. RNA transcripts served as the template for amplifying TCR beta CDR3 regions. RT-PCR in the first round (using the HTBI primer set) targeted the TCR CDR3. TCRdb reprocessed the multiplex PCR reads via MiXCR and lists one record per CDR3 protein. In the table there are more than 500,000 distinct CDR3 sequences, over 35% of which are singletons. Lactation, pregnancy, other autoimmune disease or uncontrolled infection led to exclusion of patients.

Input material: peripheral blood or thyroid tissue (not recorded which). This chain connects TRBV15 to TRBJ1-2; no clear D. The TCR originated in an adult woman with Graves' disease, either hyperthyroidism or ophthalmopathy (not recorded which). CDR3 in amino acids: CATSREIGFHGYTF. CDR3 bases: TGTGCCACCAGCAGGGAGATCGGGTTTCATGGCTACACCTTC.